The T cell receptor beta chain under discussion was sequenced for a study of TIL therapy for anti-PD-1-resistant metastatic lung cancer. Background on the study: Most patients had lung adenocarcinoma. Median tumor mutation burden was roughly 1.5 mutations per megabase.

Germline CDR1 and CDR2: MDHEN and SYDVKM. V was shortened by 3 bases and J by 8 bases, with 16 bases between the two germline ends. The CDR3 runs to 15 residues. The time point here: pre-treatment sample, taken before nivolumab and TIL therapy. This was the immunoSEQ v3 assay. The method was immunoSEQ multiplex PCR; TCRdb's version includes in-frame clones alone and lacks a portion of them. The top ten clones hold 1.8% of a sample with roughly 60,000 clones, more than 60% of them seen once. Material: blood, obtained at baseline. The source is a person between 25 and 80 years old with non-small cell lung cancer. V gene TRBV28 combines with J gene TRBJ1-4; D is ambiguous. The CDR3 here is CASSFPAADREKLFF. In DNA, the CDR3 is TGTGCCAGCAGTTTTCCGGCAGCAGATCGGGAAAAACTGTTTTTT.